The source of this T cell receptor (beta chain) is a study of neurological immune-mediated disorders. The study, taken as a whole, reports: Subjects shared no identical expanded-clone CDR3 amino acid sequences, suggesting private TCR-beta repertoires in all groups. HTLV-1-associated myelopathy showed the most TCR clonal expansion; multiple sclerosis the least, below healthy controls.

It was from 2 million PBMCs stored at -80 C that the unsorted libraries were obtained. This clonotype was picked up many times. The antigen is undetermined. The CDR3 is 15 residues long. Germline CDR1 reads MNHEY; CDR2 reads SMNVEV (reference sequence). Trimming stripped 2 bases from V and 2 bases from J, with 12 bases between. 5'RACE employing 10-nucleotide random UMIs yielded the cDNA. TCRdb re-analysed the 5' RACE reads in MiXCR, keeping a single row per CDR3 protein. The sample contains tens of thousands of distinct CDR3 sequences, 10% of which appear only once. The specimen was PBMCs. This chain connects TRBV27 to TRBJ1-1; perhaps TRBD1 as D (6 bases). The sequence was obtained from a woman aged 40 to 50 with HTLV-1-associated myelopathy (HAM/TSP). In nucleotides, the CDR3 is TGTGCCAGCAGTTTACTTCCCAGGGGTAACACTGAAGCTTTCTTT. It is translated as CASSLLPRGNTEAFF.